These 8 T cell receptor beta chains originate from one sample sequenced in a study of control samples from healthy donors and cancer patients. Measured with immunoSEQ multiplex PCR; TCRdb has only the in-frame clones, and not every one. The sample holds about 160,000 clones, 96% seen once. The sample consisted of blood. The receptors derive from a woman aged 25-40 years in good health.

The rearrangement uses TRBV4-2 and TRBJ2-1, with 8 bases lining up with TRBD2. The CDR3 consists of 18 residues. The V segment lost 2 bases and the J segment 7 bases; nucleotides outside the gene matches: 16. The germline V gene encodes CDR1 LGHNA and CDR2 YNFKEQ. CDR3 nucleotides: TGTGCCAGCAGCCAAAAGGGAGCCGGGACTAGGAGGGGAAATGAGCAGTTCTTC. Translation gives CASSQKGAGTRRGNEQFF.

In nucleotides, the CDR3 is TGTGCCAGCAGCCCCGCGGCGGGCGCCGATAACTATGGCTACACCTTC. Translation gives CASSPAAGADNYGYTF. The chain joins TRBV7-2 to TRBJ1-2; D call uncertain. The CDR3 has 16 amino acids. Trimming pared 5 bases from V and 1 base from J, leaving 17 bases between. The germline V gene has CDR1 SGHTA and CDR2 FQGNSA.

The chain links TRBV6-2 or TRBV6-3 to TRBJ1-6; a possible D gene is TRBD1 (5 bases). The CDR3 is made up of 12 amino acids. CDR1 is MNHEY, CDR2 SVGEGT, per germline. V dropped 2 bases and J dropped 14 bases, with 10 bases sitting between them. CDR3 sequence: CASSYIGATLHF. CDR3 bases: TGTGCCAGCAGTTACATTGGGGCCACCCTCCACTTT.

V gene TRBV10-3 combines with J gene TRBJ1-5; D not resolved. CDR1 and CDR2 (germline): ENHRY, SYGVKD. Trimming shortened V by 0 bases and J by 0 bases, and 9 bases separated the two germline ends. This CDR3 has 16 amino acids. DNA for the CDR3: TGTGCCATCAGTGAGTCAAGGATCAATAGCAATCAGCCCCAGCATTTT. It encodes CAISESRINSNQPQHF.

This chain uses TRBV30 with TRBJ1-6, with 8 bases aligning to TRBD1. Germline CDR1 reads GTSNPN; CDR2 reads SVGIG (reference sequence). V lost 6 bases to trimming and J lost 7 bases; unmatched junction nucleotides: 5. The CDR3 sequence is 13 residues long. The CDR3 nucleotides read TGTGCCTGTGCGGGACAGGCAAATTCACCCCTCCACTTT. Translating gives CACAGQANSPLHF.

J is TRBJ2-7 and V is TRBV15; D ambiguous. The V end lost 1 base, the J end lost 4 bases, and 11 bases lay between the germline ends. CDR1 and CDR2 (germline): LNHNV, YYDKDF (reference sequence). This CDR3 is 14 amino acids long. In nucleotides, the CDR3 is TGTGCCACCAGCAGAGGTAGGCAGTATTACGAGCAGTACTTC. Translating gives CATSRGRQYYEQYF.

The chain couples TRBV6-4 to TRBJ2-1; 8 nucleotides line up with TRBD2. The CDR3 sequence is 15 residues long. The germline V gene has CDR1 MRHNA and CDR2 SNTAGT. V was pared by 2 bases and J by 10 bases, with 10 bases of the junction left unmatched. In DNA, the CDR3 is TGTGCCAGCAGTGACCAAGCGGGAGTGCCCCGGGAGCAGTTCTTC. Its translation: CASSDQAGVPREQFF.

This chain uses TRBV28 with TRBJ2-1, with a tentative D call TRBD2 (5 bases). V lost 0 bases, J lost 6 bases, and 15 bases lay in between. Germline CDR1 is MDHEN and CDR2 is SYDVKM. This CDR3 contains 16 residues. CDR3 in DNA: TGTGCCAGCAGTTTATGGGGGAGCACATCTTCCAATGAGCAGTTCTTC. Protein: CASSLWGSTSSNEQFF.